The T cell receptor beta chain described here comes from a study of cytomegalovirus exposure and HLA in healthy donors. Whole-study context: Tens of millions of unique TCRs from HLA-typed donors were held in an early release of data. Study results and caveats: TRBV6-2, TRBV6-3 and other indistinguishable V segments were excluded. Sequencing had likely introduced a cluster of highly shared sequence variants as an artifact.

Unrecorded immune exposures were likely, despite nominal health at sampling. Of note for this clone: What it binds is not known.

With 60 Vbeta and 13 Jbeta primers, the PCR was carried out. The method was immunoSEQ multiplex PCR; TCRdb's version includes in-frame clones alone and lacks a portion of them. Among around 85,000 clones, around 81% were seen once, and the ten largest hold around 0.96%. This CDR3 has 17 residues. V lost 6 bases to trimming and J lost 0 bases; unmatched junction nucleotides: 7. Germline CDR1 reads LNHDA; CDR2 reads SQIVND (reference sequence). Sequenced input: PBMCs. This receptor was taken from a male donor in good health and CMV-seronegative. The chain combines TRBV19 with TRBJ2-2; TRBD2 aligns across 10 bases. This CDR3 is CASRDSGGPPNTGELFF. The DNA of the CDR3 is TGTGCCAGTAGGGATAGCGGGGGGCCCCCGAACACCGGGGAGCTGTTTTTT. The full variable domain, in which reference TRBV19 and TRBJ2-2 provide the parts outside the CDR3, is DGGITQSPKYLFRKEGQNVTLSCEQNLNHDAMYWYRQDPGQGLRLIYYSQIVNDFQKGDIAEGYSVSREKKESFPLTVTSAQKNPTAFYLCASRDSGGPPNTGELFFGEGSRLTVL.